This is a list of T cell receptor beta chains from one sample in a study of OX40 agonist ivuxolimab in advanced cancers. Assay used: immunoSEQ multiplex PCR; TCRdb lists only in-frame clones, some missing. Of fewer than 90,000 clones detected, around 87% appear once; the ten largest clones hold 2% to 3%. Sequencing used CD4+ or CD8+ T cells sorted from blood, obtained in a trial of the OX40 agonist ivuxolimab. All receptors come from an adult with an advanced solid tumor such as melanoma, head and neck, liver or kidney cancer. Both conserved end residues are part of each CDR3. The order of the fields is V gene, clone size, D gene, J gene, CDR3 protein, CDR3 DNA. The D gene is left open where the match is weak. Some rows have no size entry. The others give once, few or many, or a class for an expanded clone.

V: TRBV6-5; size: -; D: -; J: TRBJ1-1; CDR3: CASKMNTEAFF; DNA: TGTGCCAGCAAGATGAACACTGAAGCTTTCTTT
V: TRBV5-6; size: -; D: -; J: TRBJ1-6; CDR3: CASSEQYSPLHF; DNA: TGTGCCAGCAGCGAACAGTACTCACCCCTCCACTTT
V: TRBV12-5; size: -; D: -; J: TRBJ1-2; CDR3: CASGFTSTYGYTF; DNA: TGTGCTAGTGGTTTCACAAGTACCTATGGCTACACCTTC
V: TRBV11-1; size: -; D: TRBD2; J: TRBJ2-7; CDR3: CASSFEAGPSYEQYF; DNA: TGTGCCAGCAGCTTTGAAGCGGGGCCCTCCTACGAGCAGTACTTC
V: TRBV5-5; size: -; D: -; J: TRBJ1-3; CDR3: CASSLLQGQLGNTIYF; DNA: TGTGCCAGCAGCTTACTACAGGGCCAACTCGGGAACACCATATATTTT
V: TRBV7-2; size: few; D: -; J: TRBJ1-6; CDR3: CASSLVQHNSPLHF; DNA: TGTGCCAGCAGCTTAGTACAGCATAATTCACCCCTCCACTTT
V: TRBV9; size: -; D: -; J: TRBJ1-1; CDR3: CASSVVGGAGNTEAFF; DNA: TGTGCCAGCAGCGTAGTGGGGGGCGCAGGGAACACTGAAGCTTTCTTT
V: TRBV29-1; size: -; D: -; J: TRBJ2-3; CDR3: CSVETTAADTQYF; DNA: TGCAGCGTTGAAACGACAGCGGCAGATACGCAGTATTTT
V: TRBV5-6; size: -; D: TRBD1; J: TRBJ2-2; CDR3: CASSGGQGARTGELFF; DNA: TGTGCCAGCAGCGGCGGACAGGGGGCGCGGACCGGGGAGCTGTTTTTT
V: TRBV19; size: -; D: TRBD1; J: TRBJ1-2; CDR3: CASSATGLEGYTF; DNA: TGTGCCAGTAGTGCGACAGGGTTGGAGGGCTACACCTTC
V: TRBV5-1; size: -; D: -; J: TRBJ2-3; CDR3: CASSSGQNTDTQYF; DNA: TGCGCCAGCAGCTCCGGACAGAATACAGATACGCAGTATTTT
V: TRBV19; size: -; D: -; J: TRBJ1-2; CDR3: CASSGPTIASGYTF; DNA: TGTGCCAGTAGTGGCCCGACAATTGCGAGTGGCTACACCTTC
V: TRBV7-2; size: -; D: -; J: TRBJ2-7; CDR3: CASSFGPYEQYF; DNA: TGTGCCAGCAGCTTTGGCCCCTACGAGCAGTACTTC
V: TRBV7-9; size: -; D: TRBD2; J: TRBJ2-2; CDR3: CASRIAGGNTGELFF; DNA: TGTGCCAGCAGGATAGCGGGGGGGAACACCGGGGAGCTGTTTTTT
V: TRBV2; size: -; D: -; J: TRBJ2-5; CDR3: CASSEGVETQYF; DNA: TGTGCCAGCAGTGAAGGGGTAGAGACCCAGTACTTC
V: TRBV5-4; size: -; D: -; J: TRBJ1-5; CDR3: CASSLYGDNQPQHF; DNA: TGTGCCAGCAGCTTGTACGGGGACAATCAGCCCCAGCATTTT
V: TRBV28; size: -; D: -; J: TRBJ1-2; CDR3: CASSRSGGAYGYTF; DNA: TGTGCCAGCAGTAGATCGGGGGGCGCGTATGGCTACACCTTC
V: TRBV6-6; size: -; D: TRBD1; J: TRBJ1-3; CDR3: CASSYQGQGGGNTIYF; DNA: TGTGCCAGCAGTTACCAGGGACAGGGCGGTGGAAACACCATATATTTT
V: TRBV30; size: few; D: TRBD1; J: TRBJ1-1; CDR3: CAWSGQGARTEAFF; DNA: TGTGCCTGGAGTGGACAGGGGGCGCGGACTGAAGCTTTCTTT
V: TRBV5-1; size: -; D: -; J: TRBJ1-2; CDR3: CASSLPQTGNYGYTF; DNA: TGCGCCAGCAGCTTACCCCAGACAGGAAACTATGGCTACACCTTC
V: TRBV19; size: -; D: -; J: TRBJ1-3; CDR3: CASTGNTIYF; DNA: TGTGCCAGTACGGGAAACACCATATATTTT
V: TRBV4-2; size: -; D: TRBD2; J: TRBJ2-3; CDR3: CASSELAGDSDTQYF; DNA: TGTGCCAGCAGCGAACTAGCGGGGGATTCAGATACGCAGTATTTT
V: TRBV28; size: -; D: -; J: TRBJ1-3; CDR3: CASTNPHSSGNTIYF; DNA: TGTGCCAGCACCAACCCCCATAGCTCTGGAAACACCATATATTTT
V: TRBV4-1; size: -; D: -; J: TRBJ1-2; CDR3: CASSQEAVSGYTF; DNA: TGCGCCAGCAGCCAAGAGGCAGTGAGTGGCTACACCTTC
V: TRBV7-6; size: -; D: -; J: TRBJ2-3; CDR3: CASSRGPNTDTQYF; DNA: TGTGCCAGCAGCCGAGGGCCCAACACAGATACGCAGTATTTT
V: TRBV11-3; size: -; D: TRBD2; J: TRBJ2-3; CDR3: CASSLRAGGPTDTQYF; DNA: TGTGCCAGCAGCTTGAGAGCGGGGGGGCCCACAGATACGCAGTATTTT
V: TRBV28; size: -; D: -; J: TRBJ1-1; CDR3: CASSERDSSFF; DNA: TGTGCCAGCAGTGAACGGGACTCGTCTTTCTTT
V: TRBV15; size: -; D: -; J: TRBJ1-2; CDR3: CATSRDRERPYGYTF; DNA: TGTGCCACCAGCAGAGATAGGGAACGGCCCTATGGCTACACCTTC
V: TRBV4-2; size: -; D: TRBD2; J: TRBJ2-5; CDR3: CASSQDLASTIAGGQETQYF; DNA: TGTGCCAGCAGCCAAGATCTGGCTAGTACTATAGCGGGGGGGCAAGAGACCCAGTACTTC
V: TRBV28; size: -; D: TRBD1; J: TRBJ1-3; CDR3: CASSSPGGTGNTIYF; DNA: TGTGCCAGCAGTTCCCCAGGGGGGACTGGAAACACCATATATTTT
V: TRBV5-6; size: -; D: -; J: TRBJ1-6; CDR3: CASSLQQGSPLHF; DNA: TGTGCCAGCAGCTTACAGCAGGGTTCACCCCTCCACTTT
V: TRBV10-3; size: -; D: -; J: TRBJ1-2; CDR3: CAIRPTHNYGYTF; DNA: TGTGCCATCAGGCCGACGCATAACTATGGCTACACCTTC
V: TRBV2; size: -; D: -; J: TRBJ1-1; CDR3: CASTQNTEAFF; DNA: TGTGCCAGCACCCAGAACACTGAAGCTTTCTTT
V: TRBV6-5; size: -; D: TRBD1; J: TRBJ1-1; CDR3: CASSYSFTGVETEAFF; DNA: TGTGCCAGCAGTTACAGCTTCACAGGGGTTGAGACTGAAGCTTTCTTT
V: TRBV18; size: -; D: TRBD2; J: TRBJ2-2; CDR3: CASSPPSSGPTGELFF; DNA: TGTGCCAGCTCACCACCGTCTAGCGGACCCACCGGGGAGCTGTTTTTT
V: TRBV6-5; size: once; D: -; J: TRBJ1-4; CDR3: CASAAEGGRLEKLFF; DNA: TGTGCCAGCGCGGCGGAGGGGGGGCGACTTGAAAAACTGTTTTTT
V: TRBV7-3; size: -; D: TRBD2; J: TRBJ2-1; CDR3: CASSLPSGGRLSSYNEQFF; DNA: TGTGCCAGCAGCTTACCTAGCGGGGGGCGTTTAAGCTCCTACAATGAGCAGTTCTTC
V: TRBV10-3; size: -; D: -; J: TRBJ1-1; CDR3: CAILEGLNTEAFF; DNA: TGTGCCATCTTGGAGGGTTTGAACACTGAAGCTTTCTTT